The source of this T cell receptor beta chain is a study of T cells in women clearing cervical HPV infection. Germline V gene lookup returns CDR1 LNHDA and CDR2 SQIVND (reference sequence). V lost 5 bases and J lost 1, with 12 bases in between. CDR3 length equals 15 residues. Sequenced by immunoSEQ multiplex PCR; TCRdb stores in-frame clones only, minus some. Its table records around 33,000 clones. Regarding this clone: The CDR3 end falls 3 residues outside the read, so it is completed with the germline J gene.

This receptor was taken from a woman aged 18 to 75 with a cervical HPV16 infection that either progressed to CIN3+ or cleared (not recorded which). The specimen sequenced was blood buffy coat. The genes are TRBV19 and TRBJ1-5; perhaps TRBD1 as D (6 bases). The sequenced part of the CDR3 DNA is TGTGCCAGTAGTCCGACAGGCCCCAGCAATCAGCCC. This encodes CASSPTGPSNQP. The entire CDR3 sequence reads CASSPTGPSNQPQHF.